The entry that follows covers one TCR beta chain sequence. Its antigen is unidentified. TCRdb's copy holds only in-frame clones and misses some; the assay was immunoSEQ multiplex PCR. The sample includes 950,000 to 1,300,000 clones, around four fifths of them seen just once. The record originates from a study of shared clonotypes between healthy human individuals. The ends lost 5 bases at V and 3 bases at J; junction bases unmatched: 11. This CDR3 region has 16 residues. From germline, CDR1 is MNHEY and CDR2 SMNVEV (reference sequence). Broader study findings: Non-shared clonotypes were found to have lower generation probabilities than the clonotypes that were shared by all four of the sorted-subset donors. Compared with memory subsets, naive subsets generally had larger estimated richness.

This clonotype was obtained from a man between 18 and 35 years old in good health. J is TRBJ2-7 and V is TRBV27, with 9 bases lining up with TRBD1. The sample consisted of memory CD4+ T cells sorted from blood. Noted subset: CD45RA-negative fraction. The CDR3 region is CASSPSGTGYFYEQYF. The CDR3 DNA sequence: TGTGCCAGCAGTCCCTCCGGGACAGGGTACTTCTACGAGCAGTACTTC.